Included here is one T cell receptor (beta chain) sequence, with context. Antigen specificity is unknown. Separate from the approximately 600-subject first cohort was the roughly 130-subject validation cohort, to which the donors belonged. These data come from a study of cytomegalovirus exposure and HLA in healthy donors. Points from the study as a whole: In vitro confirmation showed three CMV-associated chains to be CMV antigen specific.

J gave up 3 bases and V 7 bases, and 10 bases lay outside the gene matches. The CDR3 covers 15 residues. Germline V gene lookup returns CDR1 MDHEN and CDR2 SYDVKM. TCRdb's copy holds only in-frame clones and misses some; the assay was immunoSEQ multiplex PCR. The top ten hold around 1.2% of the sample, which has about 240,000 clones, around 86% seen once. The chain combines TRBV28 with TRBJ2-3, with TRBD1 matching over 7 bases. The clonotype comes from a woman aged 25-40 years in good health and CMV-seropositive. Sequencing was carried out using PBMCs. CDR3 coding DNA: TGTGCCAGCAACCTAGACAGGGCTGAAACAGATACGCAGTATTTT. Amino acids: CASNLDRAETDTQYF. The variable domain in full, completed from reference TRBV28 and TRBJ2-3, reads DVKVTQSSRYLVKRTGEKVFLECVQDMDHENMFWYRQDPGLGLRLIYFSYDVKMKEKGDIPEGYSVSREKKERFSLILESASTNQTSMYLCASNLDRAETDTQYFGPGTRLTVL.